A single sample gave rise to the 19 T cell receptor beta chains below, sequenced in a study of siplizumab effects on memory and regulatory T cells. TCRdb's table, derived via immunoSEQ multiplex PCR, lists solely in-frame clones and lacks some. The sample yields around 100,000 clones, 80% to 95% seen once. The sample comprised CD4+ T cells sorted from blood. The receptor set was obtained from a human donor in good health.

The genes are TRBV7-9 and TRBJ1-1; 9 nucleotides agree with TRBD1. V shed 4 bases and J 0 bases; nucleotides not matched to a gene: 9. CDR3 length equals 17 residues. The germline gives CDR1 SEHNR, CDR2 FQNEAQ (reference sequence). The CDR3 spells CASSSRQGGAMNTEAFF. In nucleotides, the CDR3 is TGTGCCAGCAGCTCCCGACAGGGGGGTGCCATGAACACTGAAGCTTTCTTT.

Here the CDR3 DNA reads TGTGCCAGCAGTTTTGGCCCAGAGGTTGGCTACACCTTC. Its translation: CASSFGPEVGYTF. V is TRBV28 and J is TRBJ1-2; no clear D gene. CDR1 is MDHEN, CDR2 SYDVKM, per germline. The CDR3 runs 13 residues. V was shortened by 3 bases and J by 7 bases, with 12 bases between the two germline ends.

J is TRBJ2-7 and V is TRBV27; 9 bases agree with TRBD1. V was clipped by 5 bases and J by 6 bases; unmatched bases: 11. Per germline, CDR1 MNHEY and CDR2 SMNVEV (reference sequence). This CDR3 spans 15 amino acids. CDR3 DNA: TGTGCCAGCAGTCCTCTCCGGGACAGGGCCTCCGAGCAGTACTTC. Amino acids: CASSPLRDRASEQYF.

The rearrangement joins TRBV10-1 to TRBJ2-7, with D hard to call. There are 15 residues in the CDR3. V lost 7 bases and J 4 bases, leaving 20 bases between the germline ends. Germline V gene sequence: CDR1 WNHNN, CDR2 SYGVQD (reference sequence). DNA of the CDR3: TGCGCCAGCATAGGTTGGGCACCCGGCCGATACGAGCAGTACTTC. Translating gives CASIGWAPGRYEQYF.

The rearrangement uses TRBV5-6 and TRBJ1-5; TRBD1 might be the D (5 bases). Germline-derived CDR1 and CDR2 are SGHDT and YYEEEE. V gave up 1 base and J gave up 1 base, with 9 bases separating them. This CDR3 has 15 residues. CDR3 nucleotide sequence: TGTGCCAGCAGCTTGCTAGGGGTCAGCAATCAGCCCCAGCATTTT. The encoded protein is CASSLLGVSNQPQHF.

This clone came up once. J is TRBJ2-7 and V is TRBV2; D assignment may be TRBD1 or TRBD2 (6 bases each). The length of the CDR3 is 13 residues. Germline CDR1 SNHLY, CDR2 FYNNEI. Trimming took 7 bases from V and 5 from J, leaving 15 bases between them. CDR3 in DNA: TGTGCCAGCACCGAGGGGGGCTGGAACGAGCAGTACTTC. The encoded protein is CASTEGGWNEQYF.

The rearrangement uses TRBV28 and TRBJ2-1; D is unresolved. Deletions cut 1 base from V and 0 bases from J, with 13 bases between. Germline-derived CDR1 and CDR2 are MDHEN and SYDVKM. The CDR3 is made up of 17 amino acids. The CDR3 reads CASSLYTGKSSYNEQFF. In DNA, the CDR3 is TGTGCCAGCAGTTTATATACCGGCAAGAGCTCCTACAATGAGCAGTTCTTC.

The chain couples TRBV11-2 to TRBJ2-7; D is ambiguous. This CDR3 is built from 12 residues. The germline V gene has CDR1 SGHAT and CDR2 FQNNGV. V lost 7 bases and J lost 0, with 7 bases in between. CDR3 DNA sequence: TGTGCCAGCACGACAAACTCCTACGAGCAGTACTTC. Translation: CASTTNSYEQYF.

The rearrangement uses TRBV10-3 and TRBJ1-1, with 9 positions matching TRBD1. The CDR3 is 13 residues long. The ends lost 6 bases at V and 1 base at J; junction bases unmatched: 0. The V gene's germline CDR1 is ENHRY and CDR2 SYGVKD. The CDR3 protein is CAIRQGANTEAFF. As DNA, the CDR3 is TGTGCCATCAGACAGGGGGCGAACACTGAAGCTTTCTTT.

The chain combines TRBV5-1 with TRBJ2-7; tentative D call: TRBD1 (6 bases). V gave up 4 bases and J gave up 6 bases, with 14 bases separating them. This CDR3 is built from 13 residues. CDR1 and CDR2 (germline): SGHRS, YFSETQ. The chain's CDR3 is CASSPQGSGEQYF. CDR3 sequence (DNA): TGCGCCAGCAGCCCGCAGGGGTCGGGCGAGCAGTACTTC.

This clone was picked up one time. The chain couples TRBV7-9 to TRBJ1-2; no definite D call. The CDR3 has 15 residues. From germline, CDR1 is SEHNR and CDR2 FQNEAQ (reference sequence). Trimming shortened V by 1 base and J by 1 base, and 10 bases separated the two germline ends. CDR3 sequence (DNA): TGTGCCAGCAGCTTAGGGGGAGAGATTAACTATGGCTACACCTTC. As protein: CASSLGGEINYGYTF.

The rearrangement uses TRBV19 and TRBJ2-5; TRBD1 agrees at 9 bases. The junction had 3 bases not matched to a gene; V was cut back by 2 bases and J by 5 bases. Germline CDR1 and CDR2: LNHDA and SQIVND (reference sequence). The CDR3 contains 14 residues. Here the CDR3 DNA reads TGTGCCAGTAGTATACCGGACAGGGGTGAGACCCAGTACTTC. Amino acids: CASSIPDRGETQYF.

The chain carries TRBV6-1 and TRBJ2-7; D uncertain. V was shortened by 0 bases and J by 8 bases, with 14 bases between the two germline ends. The CDR3 sequence is 14 residues long. Germline V gives CDR1 MNHNS, CDR2 SASEGT. The CDR3 region has the DNA TGTGCCAGCAGTGAAGCATTAGGGATTTCCCAGCAGTACTTC. This translates into CASSEALGISQQYF.

This chain connects TRBV19 to TRBJ1-5; possibly TRBD1 for D (5 bases). The CDR3 runs to 15 residues. Between the trimmed V and J ends, which lost 4 bases and 2 bases, there was a span of 12 bases. Germline-derived CDR1 and CDR2 are LNHDA and SQIVND (reference sequence). Written as DNA, the CDR3 is TGTGCCAGTAGTAACCAGGGAGTGGGCAATCAGCCCCAGCATTTT. Translating gives CASSNQGVGNQPQHF.

This chain connects TRBV7-7 to TRBJ2-1; a possible D gene is TRBD2 (7 bases). The V end was cut by 3 bases, the J end by 6 bases, with 15 bases between. The CDR3 runs to 15 residues. Germline V gene data show CDR1 as SSHAT and CDR2 as FNYEAQ (reference sequence). The CDR3 nucleotides read TGTGCCAGCAGCTTCCTCGCGGGGGCCTTCAATGAGCAGTTCTTC. This encodes CASSFLAGAFNEQFF.

V and J are TRBV5-1 and TRBJ1-2; 7 nucleotides match TRBD1. Germline V CDR1 and CDR2: SGHRS, YFSETQ. The CDR3 length is 14 residues. Unmatched junction bases numbered 7, after V lost 2 bases and J lost 6 bases. CDR3 sequence (DNA): TGCGCCAGCAGCTTCGACAGGGTGGGGGATGGCTACACCTTC. Protein sequence: CASSFDRVGDGYTF.

The chain has TRBV4-3 and TRBJ1-1; D unresolved. This CDR3 spans 15 amino acids. Germline V gene data show CDR1 as LGHNA and CDR2 as YSLEER. Trimming removed 4 bases from V and 0 bases from J, with 12 bases in between. CDR3 protein: CASSLSRNVNTEAFF. Here the CDR3 DNA reads TGCGCCAGCAGCCTAAGCAGGAACGTGAACACTGAAGCTTTCTTT.

V usage is TRBV5-1 and J usage is TRBJ1-2; D gene unclear. Germline V gene data show CDR1 as SGHRS and CDR2 as YFSETQ. V gave up 7 bases and J gave up 3 bases, with 19 bases separating them. The CDR3 is made up of 15 amino acids. CDR3 bases: TGCGCCAGCTCCGGCAGGTCACCTAGAGACTATGGCTACACCTTC. Protein product: CASSGRSPRDYGYTF.

The chain links TRBV10-3 to TRBJ2-3, with TRBD2 identical over 9 bases. The junction had 19 bases not matched to a gene; V was cut back by 2 bases and J by 1 base. From germline, CDR1 is ENHRY and CDR2 SYGVKD. The CDR3 sequence is 21 residues long. The CDR3 sequence: CAISEARGRSSGAGGTDTQYF. The CDR3 DNA follows: TGTGCCATCAGTGAGGCTCGGGGGCGCTCTAGCGGGGCCGGGGGCACAGATACGCAGTATTTT.